This T cell receptor beta chain was documented in a study of cytomegalovirus exposure and HLA in healthy donors. Study-wide points: A missense variant in DCLRE1C was later tied to TCR beta V- and J-gene trimming. In an earlier analysis, productive rearrangement rates for most beta V segments clustered near 87% or 30%. It was in a later analysis that TCR association rates were seen to vary by HLA locus, highest for DRB1 and lowest for HLA-C. Analyzed later, most CMV-associated TCR beta chains appeared HLA-restricted.

V was shortened by 0 bases and J by 2 bases, with 8 bases between the two germline ends. This CDR3 has 15 amino acids. The V gene's germline CDR1 is SGHAT and CDR2 FQNNGV. On this clone: Its antigen is still unknown.

The PCR was carried out with 60 Vbeta primers and 13 Jbeta primers. The assay was immunoSEQ multiplex PCR, and TCRdb's table has in-frame clones only and misses some. The data hold tens of thousands of clones, with about three fifths observed a single time. This TCR came from a woman between 25 and 40 years old in good health and CMV-seropositive. The material sequenced was PBMCs. The gene calls are TRBV11-2 and TRBJ1-5; D remains unclear. The CDR3 loop reads CASSLDKLGNQPQHF. The CDR3 DNA sequence: TGTGCCAGCAGCTTAGACAAGCTAGGCAATCAGCCCCAGCATTTT.